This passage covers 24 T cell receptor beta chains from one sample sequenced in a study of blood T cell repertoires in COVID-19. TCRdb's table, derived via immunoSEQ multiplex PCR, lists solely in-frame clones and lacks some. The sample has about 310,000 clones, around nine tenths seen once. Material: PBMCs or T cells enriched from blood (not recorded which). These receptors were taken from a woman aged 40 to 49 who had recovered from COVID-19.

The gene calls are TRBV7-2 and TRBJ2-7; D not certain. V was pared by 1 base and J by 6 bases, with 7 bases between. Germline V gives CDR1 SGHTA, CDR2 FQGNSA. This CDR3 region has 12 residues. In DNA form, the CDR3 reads TGTGCCAGCAGCTTAGAAACGAGCGAGCAGTACTTC. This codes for CASSLETSEQYF.

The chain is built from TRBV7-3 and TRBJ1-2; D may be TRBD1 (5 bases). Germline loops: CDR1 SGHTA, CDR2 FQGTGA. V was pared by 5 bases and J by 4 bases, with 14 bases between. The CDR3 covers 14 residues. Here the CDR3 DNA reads TGTGCCAGCAGCCCCCAGGGTGGAACCTATGGCTACACCTTC. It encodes CASSPQGGTYGYTF.

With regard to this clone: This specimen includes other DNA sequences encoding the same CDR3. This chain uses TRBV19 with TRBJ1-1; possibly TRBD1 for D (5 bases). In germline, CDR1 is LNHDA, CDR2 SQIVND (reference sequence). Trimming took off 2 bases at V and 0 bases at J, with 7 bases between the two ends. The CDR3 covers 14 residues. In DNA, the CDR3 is TGTGCCAGTAGTATACCGACAGTGAACACTGAAGCTTTCTTT. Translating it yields CASSIPTVNTEAFF.

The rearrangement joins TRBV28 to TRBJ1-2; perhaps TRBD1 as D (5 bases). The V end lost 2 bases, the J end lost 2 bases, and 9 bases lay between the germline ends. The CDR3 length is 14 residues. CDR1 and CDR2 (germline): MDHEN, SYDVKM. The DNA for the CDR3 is TGTGCCAGCAGTTTAAAGCACAGGAACTATGGCTACACCTTC. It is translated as CASSLKHRNYGYTF.

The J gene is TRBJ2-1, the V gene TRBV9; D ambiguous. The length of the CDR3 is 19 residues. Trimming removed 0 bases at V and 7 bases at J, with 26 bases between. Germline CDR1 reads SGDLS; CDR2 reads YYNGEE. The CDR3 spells CASSVGVSRPGLVRNEQFF. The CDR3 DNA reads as TGTGCCAGCAGCGTAGGTGTCTCGCGCCCGGGTCTAGTACGGAATGAGCAGTTCTTC.

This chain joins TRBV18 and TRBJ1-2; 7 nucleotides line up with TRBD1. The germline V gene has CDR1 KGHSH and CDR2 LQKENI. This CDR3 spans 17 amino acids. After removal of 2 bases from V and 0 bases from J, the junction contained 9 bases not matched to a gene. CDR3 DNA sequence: TGTGCCAGCTCACCAATCCAGGGGGAACAAACTAACTATGGCTACACCTTC. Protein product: CASSPIQGEQTNYGYTF.

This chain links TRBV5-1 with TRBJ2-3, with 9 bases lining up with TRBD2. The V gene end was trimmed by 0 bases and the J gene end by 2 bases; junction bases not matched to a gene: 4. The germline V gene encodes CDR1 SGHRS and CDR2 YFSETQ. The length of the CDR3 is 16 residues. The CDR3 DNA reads TGCGCCAGCAGCTTGGTGAGCGGGGGGATCACAGATACGCAGTATTTT. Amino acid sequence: CASSLVSGGITDTQYF.

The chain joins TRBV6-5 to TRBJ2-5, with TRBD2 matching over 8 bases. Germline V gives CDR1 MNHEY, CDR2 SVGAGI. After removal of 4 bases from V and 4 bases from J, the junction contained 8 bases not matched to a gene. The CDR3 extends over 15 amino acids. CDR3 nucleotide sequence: TGTGCCAGCAGTTCTCCGGGACTAGTGTCAGAGACCCAGTACTTC. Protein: CASSSPGLVSETQYF.

The CDR3 nucleotides are TGTGCCAGCAGCTTAGTTAAGCGGGGGACCTACGAGCAGTACTTC. Protein product: CASSLVKRGTYEQYF. The rearrangement links TRBV7-2 to TRBJ2-7; 8 bases match TRBD2. The CDR3 spans 15 residues. The V gene end was trimmed by 1 base and the J gene end by 2 bases; junction bases not matched to a gene: 4. The germline CDR1 and CDR2 sequences are SGHTA and FQGNSA.

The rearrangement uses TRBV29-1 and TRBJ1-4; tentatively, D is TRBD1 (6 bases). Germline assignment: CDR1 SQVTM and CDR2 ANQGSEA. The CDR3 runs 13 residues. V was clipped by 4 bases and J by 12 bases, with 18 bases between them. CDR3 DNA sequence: TGCAGCGTTGCCCAAGCACAGGGATTGGAACTGTTTTTT. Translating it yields CSVAQAQGLELFF. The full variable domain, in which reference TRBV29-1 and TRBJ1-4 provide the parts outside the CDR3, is SAVISQKPSRDICQRGTSLTIQCQVDSQVTMMFWYRQQPGQSLTLIATANQGSEATYESGFVIDKFPISRPNLTFSTLTVSNMSPEDSSIYLCSVAQAQGLELFFGSGTQLSVL.

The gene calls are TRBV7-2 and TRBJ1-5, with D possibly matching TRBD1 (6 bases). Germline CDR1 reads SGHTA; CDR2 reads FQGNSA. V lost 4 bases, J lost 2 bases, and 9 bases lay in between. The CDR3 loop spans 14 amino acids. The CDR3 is CASSYSGGNQPQHF. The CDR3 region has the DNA TGTGCCAGCAGCTACTCAGGGGGCAATCAGCCCCAGCATTTT.

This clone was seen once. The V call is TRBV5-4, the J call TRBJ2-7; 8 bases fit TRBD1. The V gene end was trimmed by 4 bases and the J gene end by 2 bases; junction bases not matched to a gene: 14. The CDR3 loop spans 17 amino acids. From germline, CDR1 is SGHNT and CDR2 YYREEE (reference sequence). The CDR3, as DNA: TGTGCCAGCAGCAGGGAAGGGGCAGGGGGCTTTACCTACGAGCAGTACTTC. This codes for CASSREGAGGFTYEQYF.

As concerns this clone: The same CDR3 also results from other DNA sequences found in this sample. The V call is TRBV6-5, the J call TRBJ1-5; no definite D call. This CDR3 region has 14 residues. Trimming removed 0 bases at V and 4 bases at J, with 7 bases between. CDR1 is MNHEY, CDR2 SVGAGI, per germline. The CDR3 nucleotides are TGTGCCAGCAGTTACTCTGGGAGGAATCAGCCCCAGCATTTT. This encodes CASSYSGRNQPQHF.

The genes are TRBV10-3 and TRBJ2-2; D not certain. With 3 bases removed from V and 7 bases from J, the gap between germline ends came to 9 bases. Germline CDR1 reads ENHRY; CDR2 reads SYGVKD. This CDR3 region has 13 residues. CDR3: CAISEVRDGELFF. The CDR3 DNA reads TGTGCCATCAGTGAAGTTAGAGACGGGGAGCTGTTTTTT.

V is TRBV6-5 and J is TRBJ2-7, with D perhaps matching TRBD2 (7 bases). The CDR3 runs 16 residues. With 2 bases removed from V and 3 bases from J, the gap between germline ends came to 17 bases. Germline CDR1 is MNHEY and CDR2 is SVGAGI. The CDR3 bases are TGTGCCAGCAGTTACCGGGGGGCTAGCGGTAACTACGAGCAGTACTTC. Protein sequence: CASSYRGASGNYEQYF.

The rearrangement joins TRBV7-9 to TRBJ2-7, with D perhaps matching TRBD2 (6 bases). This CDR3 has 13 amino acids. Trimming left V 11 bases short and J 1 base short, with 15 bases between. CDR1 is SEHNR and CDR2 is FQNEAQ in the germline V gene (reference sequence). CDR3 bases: TGTGCCTTCGCCGACGGGAGTTCCTACGAGCAGTACTTC. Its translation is CAFADGSSYEQYF.

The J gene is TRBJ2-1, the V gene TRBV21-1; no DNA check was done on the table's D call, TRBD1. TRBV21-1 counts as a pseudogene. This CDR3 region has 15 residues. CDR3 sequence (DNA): TGTGCCAGCAGCAATATGCAGGGGGCATCTAATGAGCAGTTCTTC. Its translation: CASSNMQGASNEQFF.

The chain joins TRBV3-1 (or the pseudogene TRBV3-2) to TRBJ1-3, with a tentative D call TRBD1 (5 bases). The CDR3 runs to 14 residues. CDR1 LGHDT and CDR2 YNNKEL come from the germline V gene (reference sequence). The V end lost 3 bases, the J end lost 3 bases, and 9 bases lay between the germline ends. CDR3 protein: CASSQPGNGNTIYF. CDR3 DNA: TGTGCCAGCAGCCAGCCAGGGAATGGAAACACCATATATTTT.

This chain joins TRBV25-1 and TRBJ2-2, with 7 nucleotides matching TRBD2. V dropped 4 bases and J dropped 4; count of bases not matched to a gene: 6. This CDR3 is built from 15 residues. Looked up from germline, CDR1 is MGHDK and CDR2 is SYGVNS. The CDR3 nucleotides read TGTGCCAGCAGTGTATCTCGACTAGCCACCGGGGAGCTGTTTTTT. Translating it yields CASSVSRLATGELFF.

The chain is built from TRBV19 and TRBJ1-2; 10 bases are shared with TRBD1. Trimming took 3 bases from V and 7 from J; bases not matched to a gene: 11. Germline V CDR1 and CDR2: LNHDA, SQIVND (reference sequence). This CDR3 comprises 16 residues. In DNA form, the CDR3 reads TGTGCCAGTAGTATTACCGGGACAGGGGTAGGTAGTGGCTACACCTTC. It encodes CASSITGTGVGSGYTF. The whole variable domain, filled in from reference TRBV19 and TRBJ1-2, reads DGGITQSPKYLFRKEGQNVTLSCEQNLNHDAMYWYRQDPGQGLRLIYYSQIVNDFQKGDIAEGYSVSREKKESFPLTVTSAQKNPTAFYLCASSITGTGVGSGYTFGSGTRLTVV.

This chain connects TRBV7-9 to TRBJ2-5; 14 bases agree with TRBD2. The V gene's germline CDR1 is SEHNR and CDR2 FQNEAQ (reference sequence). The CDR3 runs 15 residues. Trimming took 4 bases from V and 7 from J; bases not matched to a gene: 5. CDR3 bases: TGTGCCAGCAGCTCGCCCGGGACTAGCGGGGGGACCCAGTACTTC. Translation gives CASSSPGTSGGTQYF.

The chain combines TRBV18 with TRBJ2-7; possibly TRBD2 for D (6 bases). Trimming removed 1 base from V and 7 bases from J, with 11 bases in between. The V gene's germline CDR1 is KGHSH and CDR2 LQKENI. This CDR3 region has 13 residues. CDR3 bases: TGTGCCAGCTCACCACGGGATGGAGGGGAGCAGTACTTC. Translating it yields CASSPRDGGEQYF. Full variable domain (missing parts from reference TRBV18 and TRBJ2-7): NAGVMQNPRHLVRRRGQEARLRCSPMKGHSHVYWYRQLPEEGLKFMVYLQKENIIDESGMPKERFSAEFPKEGPSILRIQQVVRGDSAAYFCASSPRDGGEQYFGPGTRLTVT.

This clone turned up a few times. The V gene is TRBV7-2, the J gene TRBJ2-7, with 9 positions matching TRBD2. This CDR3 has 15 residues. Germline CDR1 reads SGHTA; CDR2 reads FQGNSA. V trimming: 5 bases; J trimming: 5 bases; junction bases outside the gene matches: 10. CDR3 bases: TGTGCCAGCAGCCGTAGCGGGGGTCCGAGCCACGAGCAGTACTTC. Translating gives CASSRSGGPSHEQYF.

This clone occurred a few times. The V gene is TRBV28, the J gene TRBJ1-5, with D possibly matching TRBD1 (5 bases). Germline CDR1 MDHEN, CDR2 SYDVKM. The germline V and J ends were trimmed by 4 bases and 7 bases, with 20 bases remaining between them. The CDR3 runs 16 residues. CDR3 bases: TGTGCCAGCAGTTCTTCCCGGGCAGGGAATCACCAGCCCCAGCATTTT. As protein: CASSSSRAGNHQPQHF.